Presented here are 19 T cell receptor beta chains from one specimen sequenced in a study of cytomegalovirus exposure and HLA in healthy donors. TCRdb's copy holds only in-frame clones and misses some; the assay was immunoSEQ multiplex PCR. This table has 150,000 to 180,000 clones, about 86% appearing once. Material for sequencing was PBMCs. The receptors were gathered from a human donor in good health.

The chain combines TRBV2 with TRBJ2-3, with 9 bases matching TRBD1. CDR1 SNHLY and CDR2 FYNNEI come from the germline V gene. The CDR3 has 15 residues. The trim removed 9 bases at V and 1 base at J, leaving 8 bases unmatched. The CDR3 sequence: CASRVTGGRTDTQYF. For the CDR3, the DNA is TGTGCCAGTCGGGTAACAGGGGGCCGCACAGATACGCAGTATTTT.

The chain joins TRBV6-1 to TRBJ1-1; a weak D match, TRBD1 (6 bases). This CDR3 region has 14 residues. V lost 8 bases, J lost 1 base, and 14 bases lay in between. Germline V gene data show CDR1 as MNHNS and CDR2 as SASEGT. CDR3 sequence: CASGGGLWNTEAFF. CDR3 in DNA: TGTGCCAGCGGGGGGGGGCTCTGGAACACTGAAGCTTTCTTT.

The chain employs TRBV7-2 and TRBJ2-3, with 9 bases identical to TRBD2. CDR1 and CDR2 (germline): SGHTA, FQGNSA. The ends lost 2 bases at V and 2 bases at J; junction bases unmatched: 5. This CDR3 has 16 residues. In DNA, the CDR3 is TGTGCCAGCAGCTTAAGTCTAGCGGGGCTCACAGATACGCAGTATTTT. Its protein product is CASSLSLAGLTDTQYF.

This clone was found once. The rearrangement joins TRBV29-1 to TRBJ2-2; no clear D gene. Germline V gene lookup returns CDR1 SQVTM and CDR2 ANQGSEA. With 3 bases removed from V and 2 bases from J, the gap between germline ends came to 7 bases. The CDR3 covers 13 residues. CDR3 sequence: CSVDFGNTGELFF. CDR3 nucleotides: TGCAGCGTTGACTTCGGTAACACCGGGGAGCTGTTTTTT.

The rearrangement links TRBV5-6 to TRBJ1-2; maybe TRBD1 (5 bases). The CDR3 is 13 residues long. The V and J ends lost 6 bases and 6 bases respectively, with 15 bases between them. Germline V gene data show CDR1 as SGHDT and CDR2 as YYEEEE. CDR3 residues: CASTPGRGDGYTF. CDR3 bases: TGTGCCAGCACTCCTGGGAGGGGCGATGGCTACACCTTC.

V is TRBV6-1 and J is TRBJ2-5; 7 nucleotides align to TRBD2. Trimming cost V 0 bases and J 14 bases; bases outside gene matches: 3. This CDR3 contains 11 residues. CDR1 is MNHNS and CDR2 is SASEGT in the germline V gene. The CDR3 region is CASSEARGGYF. The CDR3 nucleotides are TGTGCCAGCAGTGAAGCGCGCGGGGGATACTTC.

This chain uses TRBV6-1 with TRBJ1-1, with D possibly TRBD1 on 6 matching bases. The CDR3 spans 15 residues. Germline CDR1 and CDR2: MNHNS and SASEGT. The ends were cut back, 1 base at V and 5 bases at J, with 14 bases in the middle. The CDR3, as DNA: TGTGCCAGCAGTGAAGTAGCAGGGGCCGATACTGAAGCTTTCTTT. This codes for CASSEVAGADTEAFF.

V is TRBV5-5 and J is TRBJ2-7, with TRBD1 matching over 7 bases. CDR1 is SGHKS and CDR2 is YYEKEE in the germline V gene (reference sequence). Trimming cost V 0 bases and J 2 bases; bases outside gene matches: 2. This CDR3 spans 14 amino acids. The CDR3 loop is CASSLARGPYEQYF. The CDR3 region has the DNA TGTGCCAGCAGCTTGGCTAGGGGGCCCTACGAGCAGTACTTC.

The rearrangement links TRBV5-4 to TRBJ2-7; D remains unclear. Trimming removed 2 bases at V and 5 bases at J, with 8 bases between. CDR1 is SGHNT and CDR2 is YYREEE in the germline V gene (reference sequence). The CDR3 has 12 amino acids. The CDR3 nucleotides are TGTGCCAGCAGCTTAGGAGTTAACGAGCAGTACTTC. It is translated as CASSLGVNEQYF.

This clone was counted a single time. The chain uses TRBV7-2 and TRBJ1-1; D ambiguous. The germline V gene encodes CDR1 SGHTA and CDR2 FQGNSA. The V end lost 2 bases, the J end lost 8 bases, and 15 bases lay between the germline ends. The CDR3 spans 14 residues. The DNA for the CDR3 is TGTGCCAGCAGCTTAAAGCACAGTCTATCCGAAGCTTTCTTT. It specifies CASSLKHSLSEAFF.

This clone was seen a single time. V usage is TRBV27 and J usage is TRBJ1-1; TRBD1 matches 9 bases. V lost 3 bases to trimming and J lost 3 bases; unmatched junction nucleotides: 5. The CDR3 totals 15 residues. Germline V lookup: CDR1 MNHEY, CDR2 SMNVEV (reference sequence). In DNA, the CDR3 is TGTGCCAGCAGTTTCCAAACAGGGGGCCACACTGAAGCTTTCTTT. It is translated as CASSFQTGGHTEAFF.

The rearrangement uses TRBV7-2 and TRBJ2-7, with 11 bases matching TRBD2. CDR3 size: 19 residues. With V trimmed by 1 base and J by 2 bases, 13 bases remained unmatched. Looked up from germline, CDR1 is SGHTA and CDR2 is FQGNSA. The CDR3 nucleotides read TGTGCCAGCAGCTTAGGCCCCCCACTAGCGGGAGTTCATCCCTACGAGCAGTACTTC. Amino acid sequence: CASSLGPPLAGVHPYEQYF.

The rearrangement uses TRBV18 and TRBJ1-2, with 9 bases identical to TRBD1. V dropped 6 bases and J dropped 2; count of bases not matched to a gene: 7. The CDR3 is made up of 15 amino acids. Germline V lookup: CDR1 KGHSH, CDR2 LQKENI. In DNA, the CDR3 is TGTGCCAGCTCGCAACCGGGACAGGGCAACTATGGCTACACCTTC. It translates to CASSQPGQGNYGYTF.

V usage is TRBV27 and J usage is TRBJ2-1, with TRBD2 identical over 9 bases. J was trimmed by 8 bases and V by 4 bases; bases with no gene match: 6. The CDR3 runs to 14 residues. Germline-derived CDR1 and CDR2 are MNHEY and SMNVEV (reference sequence). The chain's CDR3 is CASSSPGTSYEQFF. Here the CDR3 DNA reads TGTGCCAGCAGTTCGCCAGGGACTAGCTATGAGCAGTTCTTC.

This clone was seen a single time. The rearrangement links TRBV29-1 to TRBJ1-1; D possibly corresponds to TRBD1 (5 bases). The length of the CDR3 is 14 residues. Deletions cut 0 bases from V and 5 bases from J, with 13 bases between. The germline CDR1 and CDR2 sequences are SQVTM and ANQGSEA. The CDR3 spells CSVEEQGRLTEAFF. CDR3 sequence (DNA): TGCAGCGTTGAAGAGCAGGGTCGTTTGACTGAAGCTTTCTTT.

The chain recombines TRBV7-8 with TRBJ1-2, with D perhaps matching TRBD1 (5 bases). The CDR3 sequence is 18 residues long. Trimming took off 3 bases at V and 5 bases at J, with 25 bases between the two ends. Per germline, CDR1 SGHVS and CDR2 FQNEAQ. The CDR3 protein is CASSFNGAAIQVPYGYTF. The DNA for the CDR3 is TGTGCCAGCAGCTTTAACGGAGCAGCTATACAGGTCCCTTATGGCTACACCTTC.

This clone was counted at least ten times. J is TRBJ1-1 and V is TRBV13; D gene uncertain. V was shortened by 5 bases and J by 4 bases, with 20 bases between the two germline ends. The CDR3 length is 16 residues. Germline V lookup: CDR1 PRHDT, CDR2 FYEKMQ (reference sequence). CDR3: CASSLPTGSMGTEAFF. Written as DNA, the CDR3 is TGTGCCAGCAGCCTCCCGACGGGTAGTATGGGCACTGAAGCTTTCTTT.

The chain joins TRBV6-5 to TRBJ2-7; 8 bases line up with TRBD1. Looked up from germline, CDR1 is MNHEY and CDR2 is SVGAGI. The CDR3 spans 15 residues. V dropped 2 bases and J dropped 4; count of bases not matched to a gene: 7. The CDR3 DNA reads TGTGCCAGCAGTTACATCCAGACAGGGGAATACGAGCAGTACTTC. This codes for CASSYIQTGEYEQYF.

V is TRBV7-3 and J is TRBJ1-2; D perhaps matches TRBD1 (5 bases). Germline-derived CDR1 and CDR2 are SGHTA and FQGTGA. The CDR3 loop spans 14 amino acids. V was pared by 1 base and J by 8 bases, with 14 bases between. Here the CDR3 DNA reads TGTGCCAGCAGCTTAATGGGGGGAACTGAGGGCTACACCTTC. This sequence encodes CASSLMGGTEGYTF.